This TCR beta chain was recorded in a study of Ad26.COV2.S vaccination and SARS-CoV-2 variants. Turning to the study itself: The authors gave Ad26.COV2.S intramuscularly, either once or twice 56 days apart. General study results and limits: With respect to non-spike TCR breadth, vaccine and placebo recipients were similar. Substantial breadth in spike-specific CD8+ and CD4+ T cell responses was reportedly seen after vaccination.

Treatment here: about 20 received Ad26.COV2.S at low or high dose, single or two shots; 5 received placebo; per-sample allocation not given. Repertoires come from day 63 after the first vaccine or placebo injection. It was an adult aged 18-55 years in Boston who was the donor. Profiled with immunoSEQ multiplex PCR; TCRdb holds only in-frame clones, not every one. The sample records 350,000 to 450,000 clones, about 80% being singletons. CDR1 SGHRS and CDR2 YFSETQ come from the germline V gene. Trimming at V came to 1 base and at J to 5 bases, leaving 1 base not matched to a gene. The CDR3 covers 13 residues. On this clone itself: Its matching antigen is unknown.

The source material was peripheral blood, sampled in a trial of Ad26.COV2.S vaccine versus placebo. This sequence originates from a person between 18 and 60 years old who received the Ad26.COV2.S COVID-19 vaccine or a placebo. The rearrangement joins TRBV5-1 to TRBJ2-3, with 7 bases that match TRBD1. CDR3: CASSLTGEDTQYF. CDR3 nucleotide sequence: TGCGCCAGCAGCTTGACAGGGGAAGATACGCAGTATTTT. Using reference TRBV5-1 and TRBJ2-3 for the parts outside the CDR3, the full variable domain is KAGVTQTPRYLIKTRGQQVTLSCSPISGHRSVSWYQQTPGQGLQFLFEYFSETQRNKGNFPGRFSGRQFSNSRSEMNVSTLELGDSALYLCASSLTGEDTQYFGPGTRLTVL.